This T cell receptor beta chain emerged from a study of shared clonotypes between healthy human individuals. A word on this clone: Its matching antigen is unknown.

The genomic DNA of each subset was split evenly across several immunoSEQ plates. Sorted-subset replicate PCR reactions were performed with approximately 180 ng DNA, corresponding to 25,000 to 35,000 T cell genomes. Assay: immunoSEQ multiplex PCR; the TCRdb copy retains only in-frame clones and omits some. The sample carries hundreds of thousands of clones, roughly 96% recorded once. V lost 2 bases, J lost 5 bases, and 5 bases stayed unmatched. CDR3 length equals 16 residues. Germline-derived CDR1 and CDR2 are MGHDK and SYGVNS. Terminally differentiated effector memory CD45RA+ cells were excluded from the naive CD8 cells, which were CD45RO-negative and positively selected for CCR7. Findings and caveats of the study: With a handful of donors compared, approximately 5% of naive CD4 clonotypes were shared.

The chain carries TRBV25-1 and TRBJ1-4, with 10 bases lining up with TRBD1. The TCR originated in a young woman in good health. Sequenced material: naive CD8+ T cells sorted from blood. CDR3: CASSEPGTGENEKLFF. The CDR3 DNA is TGTGCCAGCAGTGAACCAGGGACAGGGGAAAATGAAAAACTGTTTTTT.